This TCR beta chain was sequenced for a study of blood T cell repertoires in COVID-19. About the study: The United States, Italy and Spain provided the acute and convalescent COVID-19 samples. In each case, the material was cDNA or gDNA derived from T cells, B-cell-depleted T cells, or PBMCs.

Original processing notes: The assay estimated nucleated cells by amplifying reference gene primers. Assay used: immunoSEQ multiplex PCR; TCRdb lists only in-frame clones, some missing. V and J calls plus clone size are reproduced from that table; the DNA served to infer D and trimming. The sample comprises some 200,000 clones, roughly nine tenths of which are singletons, and 0.6% to 0.9% rests with the top ten. CDR1 MNHEY and CDR2 SVGEGT come from the germline V gene. CDR3 length equals 16 residues. The V and J ends lost 5 bases and 3 bases respectively, with 17 bases between them. The TCR comes from a woman between 65 and 79 years old with acute or convalescent COVID-19. V is TRBV6-2 or TRBV6-3 and J is TRBJ1-5; D is perhaps TRBD1 (5 bases). Sample: peripheral blood. The CDR3 region is CASSPPGGTFNQPQHF. The CDR3 region has the DNA TGTGCCAGCAGTCCCCCTGGGGGGACCTTCAATCAGCCCCAGCATTTT.